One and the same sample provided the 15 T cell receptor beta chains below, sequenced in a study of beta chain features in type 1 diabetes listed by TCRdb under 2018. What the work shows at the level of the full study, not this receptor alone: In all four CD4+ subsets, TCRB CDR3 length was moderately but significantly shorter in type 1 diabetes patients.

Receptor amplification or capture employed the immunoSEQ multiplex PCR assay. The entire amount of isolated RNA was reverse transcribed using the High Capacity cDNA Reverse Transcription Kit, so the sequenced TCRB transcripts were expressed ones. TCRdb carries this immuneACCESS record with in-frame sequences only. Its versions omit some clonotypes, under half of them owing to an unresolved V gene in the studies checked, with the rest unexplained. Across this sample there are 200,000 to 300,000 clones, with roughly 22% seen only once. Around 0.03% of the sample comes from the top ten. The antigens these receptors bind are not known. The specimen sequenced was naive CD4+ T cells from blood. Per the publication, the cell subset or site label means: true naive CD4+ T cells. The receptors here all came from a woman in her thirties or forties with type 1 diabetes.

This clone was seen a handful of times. The CDR3 sequence is CASSLGNPGKNIQYF. The CDR3 nucleotides are TGTGCCAGCAGTTTAGGTAATCCGGGAAAAAACATTCAGTACTTC. The chain carries TRBV28 and TRBJ2-4; D perhaps matches TRBD2 (5 bases). Trimming shortened V by 2 bases and J by 4 bases, and 12 bases separated the two germline ends. The germline CDR1 and CDR2 sequences are MDHEN and SYDVKM. This CDR3 contains 15 residues.

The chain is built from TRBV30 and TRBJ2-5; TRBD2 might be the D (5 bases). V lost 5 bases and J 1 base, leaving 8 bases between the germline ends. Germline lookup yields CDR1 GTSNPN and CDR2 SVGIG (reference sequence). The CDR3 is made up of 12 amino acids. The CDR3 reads CAWVGSQETQYF. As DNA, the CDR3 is TGTGCCTGGGTAGGGAGCCAAGAGACCCAGTACTTC.

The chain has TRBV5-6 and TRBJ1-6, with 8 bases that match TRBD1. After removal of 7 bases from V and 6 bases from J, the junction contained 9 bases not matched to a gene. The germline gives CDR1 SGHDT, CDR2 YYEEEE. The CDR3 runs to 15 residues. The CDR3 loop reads CASSALDRVNSPLHF. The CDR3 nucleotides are TGTGCCAGCTCCGCTTTGGACAGGGTTAATTCACCCCTCCACTTT.

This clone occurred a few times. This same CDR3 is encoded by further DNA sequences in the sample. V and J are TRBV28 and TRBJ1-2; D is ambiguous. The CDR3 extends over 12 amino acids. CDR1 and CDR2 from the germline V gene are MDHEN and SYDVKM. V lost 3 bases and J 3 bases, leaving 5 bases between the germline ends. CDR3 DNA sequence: TGTGCCAGCAGTTTGCGGGACTATGGCTACACCTTC. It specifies CASSLRDYGYTF.

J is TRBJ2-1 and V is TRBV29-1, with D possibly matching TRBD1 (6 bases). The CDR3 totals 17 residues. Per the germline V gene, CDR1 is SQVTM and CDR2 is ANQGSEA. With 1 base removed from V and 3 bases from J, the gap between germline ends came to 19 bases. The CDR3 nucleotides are TGCAGCGTTGAAGGGGGAGCGAGGACAGCGTTCTACAATGAGCAGTTCTTC. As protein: CSVEGGARTAFYNEQFF.

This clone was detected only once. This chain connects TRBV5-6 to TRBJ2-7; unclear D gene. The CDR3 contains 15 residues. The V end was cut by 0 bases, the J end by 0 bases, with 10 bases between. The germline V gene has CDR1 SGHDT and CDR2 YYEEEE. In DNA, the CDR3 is TGTGCCAGCAGCTTGGTAGCTCGTGACTCCTACGAGCAGTACTTC. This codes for CASSLVARDSYEQYF.

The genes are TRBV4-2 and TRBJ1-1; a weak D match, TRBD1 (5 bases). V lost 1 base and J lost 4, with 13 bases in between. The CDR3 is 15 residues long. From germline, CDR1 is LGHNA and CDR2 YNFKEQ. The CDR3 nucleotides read TGTGCCAGCAGCCAAGCCTCGGGGGTAGCCACTGAAGCTTTCTTT. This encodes CASSQASGVATEAFF.

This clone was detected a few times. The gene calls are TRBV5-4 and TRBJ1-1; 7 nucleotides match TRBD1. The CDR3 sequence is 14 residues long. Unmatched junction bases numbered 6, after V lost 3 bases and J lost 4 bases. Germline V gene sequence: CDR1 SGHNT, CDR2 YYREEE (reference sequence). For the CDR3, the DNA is TGTGCCAGCAGCTCAGGGGGAAAGGGCACTGAAGCTTTCTTT. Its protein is CASSSGGKGTEAFF.

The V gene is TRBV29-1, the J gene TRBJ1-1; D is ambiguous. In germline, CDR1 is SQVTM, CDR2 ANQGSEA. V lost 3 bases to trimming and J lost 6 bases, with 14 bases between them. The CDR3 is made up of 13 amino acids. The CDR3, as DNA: TGCAGCGTTGAGCCGCTACTGGTCTCTGAAGCTTTCTTT. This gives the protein CSVEPLLVSEAFF.

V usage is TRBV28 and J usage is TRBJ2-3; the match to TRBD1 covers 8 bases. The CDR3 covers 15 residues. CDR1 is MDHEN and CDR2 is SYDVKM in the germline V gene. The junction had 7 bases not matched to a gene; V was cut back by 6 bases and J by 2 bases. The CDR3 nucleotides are TGTGCCAGCAGCTTAACGGGACAGGCCACAGATACGCAGTATTTT. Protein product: CASSLTGQATDTQYF. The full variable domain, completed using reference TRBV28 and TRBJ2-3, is DVKVTQSSRYLVKRTGEKVFLECVQDMDHENMFWYRQDPGLGLRLIYFSYDVKMKEKGDIPEGYSVSREKKERFSLILESASTNQTSMYLCASSLTGQATDTQYFGPGTRLTVL.

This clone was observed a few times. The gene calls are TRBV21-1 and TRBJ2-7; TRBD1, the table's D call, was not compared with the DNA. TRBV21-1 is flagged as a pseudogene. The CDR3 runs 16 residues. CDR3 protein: CASSKAWEGQGNEQYF. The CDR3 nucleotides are TGTGCCAGCAGCAAAGCCTGGGAGGGACAGGGAAACGAGCAGTACTTC.

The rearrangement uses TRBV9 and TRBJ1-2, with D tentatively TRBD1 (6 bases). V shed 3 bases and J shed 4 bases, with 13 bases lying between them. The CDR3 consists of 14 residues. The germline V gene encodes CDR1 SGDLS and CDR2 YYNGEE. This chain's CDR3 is CASSGTTGPYGYTF. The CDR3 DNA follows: TGTGCCAGCAGCGGGACGACAGGACCCTATGGCTACACCTTC.

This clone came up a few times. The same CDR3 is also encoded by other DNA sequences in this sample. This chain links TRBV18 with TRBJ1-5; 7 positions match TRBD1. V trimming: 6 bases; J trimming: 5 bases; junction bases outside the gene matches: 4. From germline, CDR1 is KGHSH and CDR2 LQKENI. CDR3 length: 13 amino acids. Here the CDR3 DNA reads TGTGCCAGCTCCCCAGGACAGGATCAGCCCCAGCATTTT. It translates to CASSPGQDQPQHF.

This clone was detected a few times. Here the CDR3 reads CASSPRTGGAGELFF. CDR3 DNA: TGTGCCAGCAGCCCCCGGACAGGGGGGGCCGGGGAGCTGTTTTTT. The V gene is TRBV7-3, the J gene TRBJ2-2; 10 bases fit TRBD1. Germline CDR1 reads SGHTA; CDR2 reads FQGTGA. The trim removed 5 bases at V and 6 bases at J, leaving 6 bases unmatched. The length of the CDR3 is 15 residues.

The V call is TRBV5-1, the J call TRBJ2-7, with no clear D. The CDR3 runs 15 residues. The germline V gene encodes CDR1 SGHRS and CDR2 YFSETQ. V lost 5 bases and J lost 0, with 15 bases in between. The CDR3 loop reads CASSSTLSSSYEQYF. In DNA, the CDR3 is TGCGCCAGCAGTTCGACTCTATCGTCCTCCTACGAGCAGTACTTC.